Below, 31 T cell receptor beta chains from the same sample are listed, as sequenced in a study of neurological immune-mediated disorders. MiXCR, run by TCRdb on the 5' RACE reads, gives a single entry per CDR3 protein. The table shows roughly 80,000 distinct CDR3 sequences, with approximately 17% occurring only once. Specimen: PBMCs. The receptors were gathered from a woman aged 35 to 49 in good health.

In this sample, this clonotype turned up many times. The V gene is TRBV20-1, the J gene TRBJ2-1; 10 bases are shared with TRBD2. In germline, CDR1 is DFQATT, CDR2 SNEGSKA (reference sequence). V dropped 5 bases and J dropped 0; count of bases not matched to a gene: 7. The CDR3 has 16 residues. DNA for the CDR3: TGCAGTGCTTATAGCGGGGGGCGATCCTCCTACAATGAGCAGTTCTTC. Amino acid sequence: CSAYSGGRSSYNEQFF.

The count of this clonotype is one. In DNA form, the CDR3 reads TGTGCCAGCAGCGGGACGGCCTTTGTCACTGAAGCTTTCTTT. Translated: CASSGTAFVTEAFF. The chain is built from TRBV6-2 or TRBV6-3 and TRBJ1-1; D possibly corresponds to TRBD1 (5 bases). The V gene lost 6 bases and the J gene lost 4 bases, with 15 bases spanning the gap. Germline V gene lookup returns CDR1 MNHEY and CDR2 SVGEGT. CDR3 length: 14 amino acids.

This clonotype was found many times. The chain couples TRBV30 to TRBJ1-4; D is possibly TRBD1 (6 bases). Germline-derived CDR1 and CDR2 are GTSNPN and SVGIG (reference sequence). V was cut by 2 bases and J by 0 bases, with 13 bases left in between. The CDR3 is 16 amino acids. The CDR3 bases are TGTGCCTGGAGTTCGGGGGCGCGGGCAACTAATGAAAAACTGTTTTTT. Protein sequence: CAWSSGARATNEKLFF.

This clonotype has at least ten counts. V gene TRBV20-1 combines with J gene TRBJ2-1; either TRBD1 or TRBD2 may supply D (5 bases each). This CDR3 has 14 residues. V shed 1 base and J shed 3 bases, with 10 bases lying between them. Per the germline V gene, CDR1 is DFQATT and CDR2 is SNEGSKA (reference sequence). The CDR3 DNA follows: TGCAGTGCTAGAGGGGGACGGGTCTACAATGAGCAGTTCTTC. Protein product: CSARGGRVYNEQFF.

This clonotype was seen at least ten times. The DNA for the CDR3 is TGTGCCAGCAGTTCACTCTGGACAGGGGCGAACACTGAAGCTTTCTTT. Encoded protein: CASSSLWTGANTEAFF. The chain uses TRBV28 and TRBJ1-1, with 9 bases fitting TRBD1. With V trimmed by 4 bases and J by 1 base, 7 bases remained unmatched. The CDR3 loop spans 16 amino acids. The germline V gene encodes CDR1 MDHEN and CDR2 SYDVKM.

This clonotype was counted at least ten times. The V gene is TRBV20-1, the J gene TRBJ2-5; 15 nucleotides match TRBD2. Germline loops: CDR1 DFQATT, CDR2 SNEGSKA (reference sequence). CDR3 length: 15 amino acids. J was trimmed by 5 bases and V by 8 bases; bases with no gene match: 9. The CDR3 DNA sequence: TGCAGTACTTGGACTAGCGGGGGGGCGGGGGAGACCCAGTACTTC. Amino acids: CSTWTSGGAGETQYF.

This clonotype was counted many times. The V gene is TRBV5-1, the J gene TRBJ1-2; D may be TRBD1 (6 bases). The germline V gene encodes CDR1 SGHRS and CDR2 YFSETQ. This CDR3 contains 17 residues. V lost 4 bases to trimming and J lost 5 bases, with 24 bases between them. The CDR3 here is CASSPRIPGGLPYGYTF. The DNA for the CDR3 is TGCGCCAGCAGCCCACGCATTCCCGGGGGCCTCCCTTATGGCTACACCTTC. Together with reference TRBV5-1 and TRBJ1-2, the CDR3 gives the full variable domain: KAGVTQTPRYLIKTRGQQVTLSCSPISGHRSVSWYQQTPGQGLQFLFEYFSETQRNKGNFPGRFSGRQFSNSRSEMNVSTLELGDSALYLCASSPRIPGGLPYGYTFGSGTRLTVV.

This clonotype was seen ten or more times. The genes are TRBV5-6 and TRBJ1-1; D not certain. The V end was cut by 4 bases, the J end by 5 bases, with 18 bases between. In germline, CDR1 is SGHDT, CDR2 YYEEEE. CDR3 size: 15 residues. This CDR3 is CASSPRTVRLTEAFF. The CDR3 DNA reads TGTGCCAGCAGCCCTAGGACTGTCAGGTTAACTGAAGCTTTCTTT.

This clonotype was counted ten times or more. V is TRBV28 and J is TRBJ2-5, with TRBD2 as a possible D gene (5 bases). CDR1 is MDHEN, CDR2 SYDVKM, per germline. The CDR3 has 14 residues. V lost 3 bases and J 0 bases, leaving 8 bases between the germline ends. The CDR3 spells CASSFRGYQETQYF. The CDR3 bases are TGTGCCAGCAGTTTTCGAGGGTACCAAGAGACCCAGTACTTC.

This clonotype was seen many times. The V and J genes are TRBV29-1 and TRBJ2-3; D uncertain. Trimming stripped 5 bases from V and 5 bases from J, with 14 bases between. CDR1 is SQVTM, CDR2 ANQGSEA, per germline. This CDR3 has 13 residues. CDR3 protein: CSVRLTLEDTQYF. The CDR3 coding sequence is TGCAGCGTTCGATTAACCTTGGAAGATACGCAGTATTTT.

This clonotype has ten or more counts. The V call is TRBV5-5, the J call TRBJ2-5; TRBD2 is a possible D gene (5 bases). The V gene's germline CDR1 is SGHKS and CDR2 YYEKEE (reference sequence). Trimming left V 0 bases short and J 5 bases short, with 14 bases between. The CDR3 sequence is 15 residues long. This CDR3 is CASSLVFGVGETQYF. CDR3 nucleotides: TGTGCCAGCAGCTTGGTGTTCGGGGTGGGGGAGACCCAGTACTTC.

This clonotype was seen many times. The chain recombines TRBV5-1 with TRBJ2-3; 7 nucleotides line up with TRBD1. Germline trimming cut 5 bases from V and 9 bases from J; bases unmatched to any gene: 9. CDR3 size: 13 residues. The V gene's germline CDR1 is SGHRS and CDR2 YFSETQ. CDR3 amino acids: CASRPDAQGTQYF. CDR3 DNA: TGCGCCAGCAGACCTGACGCACAGGGGACGCAGTATTTT. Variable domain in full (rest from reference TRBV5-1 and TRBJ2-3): KAGVTQTPRYLIKTRGQQVTLSCSPISGHRSVSWYQQTPGQGLQFLFEYFSETQRNKGNFPGRFSGRQFSNSRSEMNVSTLELGDSALYLCASRPDAQGTQYFGPGTRLTVL.

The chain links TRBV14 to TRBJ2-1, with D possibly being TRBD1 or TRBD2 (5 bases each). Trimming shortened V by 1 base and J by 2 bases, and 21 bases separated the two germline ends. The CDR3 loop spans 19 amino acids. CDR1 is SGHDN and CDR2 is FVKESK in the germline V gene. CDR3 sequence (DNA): TGTGCCAGCAGCCAAGGGGATGCTAGCAGGGACCGTACCTACAATGAGCAGTTCTTC. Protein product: CASSQGDASRDRTYNEQFF. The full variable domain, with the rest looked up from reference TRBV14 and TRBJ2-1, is EAGVTQFPSHSVIEKGQTVTLRCDPISGHDNLYWYRRVMGKEIKFLLHFVKESKQDESGMPNNRFLAERTGGTYSTLKVQPAELEDSGVYFCASSQGDASRDRTYNEQFFGPGTRLTVL.

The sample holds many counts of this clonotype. CDR3: CSARAPGQARNEQFF. The CDR3 DNA is TGCAGTGCTAGAGCCCCGGGACAGGCAAGGAATGAGCAGTTCTTC. The chain has TRBV20-1 and TRBJ2-1, with 8 bases that match TRBD1. CDR1 and CDR2 from the germline V gene are DFQATT and SNEGSKA (reference sequence). This CDR3 region has 15 residues. The V and J ends lost 1 base and 7 bases, in that order; junction bases with no gene match: 9.

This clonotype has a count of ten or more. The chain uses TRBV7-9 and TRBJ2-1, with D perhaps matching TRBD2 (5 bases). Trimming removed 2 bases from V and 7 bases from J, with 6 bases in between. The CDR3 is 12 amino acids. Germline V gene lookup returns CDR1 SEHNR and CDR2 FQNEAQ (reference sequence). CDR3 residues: CASSLIANEQFF. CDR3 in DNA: TGTGCCAGCAGCTTAATAGCGAATGAGCAGTTCTTC.

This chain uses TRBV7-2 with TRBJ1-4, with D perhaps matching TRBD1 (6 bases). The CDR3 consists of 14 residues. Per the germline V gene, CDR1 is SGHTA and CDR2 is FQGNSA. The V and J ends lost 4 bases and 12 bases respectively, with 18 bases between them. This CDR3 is CASSSGGQGRELFF. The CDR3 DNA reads TGTGCCAGCAGCTCCGGCGGGCAGGGGCGGGAACTGTTTTTT.

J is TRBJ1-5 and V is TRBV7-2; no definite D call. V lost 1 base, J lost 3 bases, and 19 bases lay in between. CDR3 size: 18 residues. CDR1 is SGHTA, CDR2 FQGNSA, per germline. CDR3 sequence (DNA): TGTGCCAGCAGCTTAGTTGCCTTTGGGAGGGAAAACAATCAGCCCCAGCATTTT. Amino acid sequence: CASSLVAFGRENNQPQHF.

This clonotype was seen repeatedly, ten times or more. As DNA, the CDR3 is TGCAGCGTTGGTAGCGGGGGGGAGCTGTTTTTT. Translating it yields CSVGSGGELFF. The rearrangement links TRBV29-1 to TRBJ2-2; 7 bases match TRBD2. There are 11 residues in the CDR3. Germline CDR1 and CDR2: SQVTM and ANQGSEA. V trimming: 4 bases; J trimming: 8 bases; junction bases outside the gene matches: 1.

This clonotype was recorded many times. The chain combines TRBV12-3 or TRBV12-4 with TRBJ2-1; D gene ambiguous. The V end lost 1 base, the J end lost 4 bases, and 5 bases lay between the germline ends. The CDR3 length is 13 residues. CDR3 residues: CASSLDIYNEQFF. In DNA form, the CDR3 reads TGTGCCAGCAGTTTAGACATATACAATGAGCAGTTCTTC.

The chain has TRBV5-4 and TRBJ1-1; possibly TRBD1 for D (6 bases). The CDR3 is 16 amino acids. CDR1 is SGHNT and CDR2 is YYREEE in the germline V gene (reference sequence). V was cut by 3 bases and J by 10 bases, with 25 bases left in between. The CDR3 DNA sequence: TGTGCCAGCAGCTCCCGGGACACCATCCAAGCCCTGGGAGCTTTCTTT. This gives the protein CASSSRDTIQALGAFF.

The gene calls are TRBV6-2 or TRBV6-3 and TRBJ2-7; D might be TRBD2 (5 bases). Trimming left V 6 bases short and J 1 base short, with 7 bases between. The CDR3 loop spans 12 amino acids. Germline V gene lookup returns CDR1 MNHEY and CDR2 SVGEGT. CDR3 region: CASSWTSYEQYF. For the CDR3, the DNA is TGTGCCAGCAGCTGGACTTCCTACGAGCAGTACTTC.

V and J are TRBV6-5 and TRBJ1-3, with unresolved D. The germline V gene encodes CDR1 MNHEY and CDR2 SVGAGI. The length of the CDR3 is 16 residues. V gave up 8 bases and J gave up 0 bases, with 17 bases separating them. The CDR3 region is CASGEFGPNSGNTIYF. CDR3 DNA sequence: TGTGCCAGCGGGGAGTTTGGGCCAAACTCTGGAAACACCATATATTTT.

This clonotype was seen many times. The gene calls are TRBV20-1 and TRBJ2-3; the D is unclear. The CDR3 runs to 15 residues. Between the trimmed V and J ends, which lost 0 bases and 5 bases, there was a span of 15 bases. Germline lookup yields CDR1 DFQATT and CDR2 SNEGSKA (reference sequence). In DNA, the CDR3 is TGCAGTGCTAGAGATTCCCGTGCAAGGAAAGATACGCAGTATTTT. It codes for CSARDSRARKDTQYF.

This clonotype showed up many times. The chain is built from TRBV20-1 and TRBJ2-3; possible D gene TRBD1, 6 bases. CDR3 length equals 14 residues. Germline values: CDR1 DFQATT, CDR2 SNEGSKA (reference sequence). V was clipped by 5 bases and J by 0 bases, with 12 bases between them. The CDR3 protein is CSAWDTSSTDTQYF. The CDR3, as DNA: TGCAGTGCTTGGGACACCTCTAGCACAGATACGCAGTATTTT.

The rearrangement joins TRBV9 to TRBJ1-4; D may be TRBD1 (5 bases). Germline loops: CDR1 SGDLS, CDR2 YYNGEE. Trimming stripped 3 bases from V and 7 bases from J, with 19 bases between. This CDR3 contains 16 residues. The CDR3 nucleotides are TGTGCCAGCAGCGCACGAAATCAGGGATTGGGTGAAAAACTGTTTTTT. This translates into CASSARNQGLGEKLFF. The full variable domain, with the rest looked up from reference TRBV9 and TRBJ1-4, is DSGVTQTPKHLITATGQRVTLRCSPRSGDLSVYWYQQSLDQGLQFLIQYYNGEERAKGNILERFSAQQFPDLHSELNLSSLELGDSALYFCASSARNQGLGEKLFFGSGTQLSVL.

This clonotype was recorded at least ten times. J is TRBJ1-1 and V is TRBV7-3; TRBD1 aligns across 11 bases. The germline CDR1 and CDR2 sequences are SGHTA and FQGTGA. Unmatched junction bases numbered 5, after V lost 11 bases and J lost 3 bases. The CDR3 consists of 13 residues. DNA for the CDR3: TGTGCCTCCGGGACAGGGGGGGACACTGAAGCTTTCTTT. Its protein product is CASGTGGDTEAFF.

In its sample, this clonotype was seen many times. CDR3 DNA sequence: TGTGCCACCAGCAGAGAGGCCGACTGGCTCTCAGATACGCAGTATTTT. This translates into CATSREADWLSDTQYF. The rearrangement links TRBV15 to TRBJ2-3; no definite D call. This CDR3 has 16 residues. The V end was cut by 0 bases, the J end by 4 bases, with 14 bases between. The germline CDR1 and CDR2 sequences are LNHNV and YYDKDF (reference sequence).

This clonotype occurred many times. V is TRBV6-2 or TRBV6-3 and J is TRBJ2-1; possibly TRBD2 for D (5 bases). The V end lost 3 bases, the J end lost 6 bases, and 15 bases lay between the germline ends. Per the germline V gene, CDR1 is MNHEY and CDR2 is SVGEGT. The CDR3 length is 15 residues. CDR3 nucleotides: TGTGCCAGCAGTTATTTGTTCGGGGTACGCAATGAGCAGTTCTTC. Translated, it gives CASSYLFGVRNEQFF.

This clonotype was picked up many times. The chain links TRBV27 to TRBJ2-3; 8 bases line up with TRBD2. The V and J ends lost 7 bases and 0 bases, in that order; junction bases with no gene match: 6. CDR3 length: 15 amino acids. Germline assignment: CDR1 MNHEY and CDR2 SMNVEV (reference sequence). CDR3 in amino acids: CASNELAASTDTQYF. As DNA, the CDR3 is TGTGCCAGCAACGAACTAGCGGCTAGCACAGATACGCAGTATTTT.

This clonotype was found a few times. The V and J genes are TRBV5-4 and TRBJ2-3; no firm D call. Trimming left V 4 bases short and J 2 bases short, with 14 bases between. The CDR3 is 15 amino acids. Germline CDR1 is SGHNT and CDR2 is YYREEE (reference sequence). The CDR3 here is CASSERRFYTDTQYF. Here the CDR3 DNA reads TGTGCCAGCAGCGAGAGGCGTTTTTACACAGATACGCAGTATTTT.

The CDR3 region is CATSDPIGSSQETQYF. The CDR3 bases are TGTGCCACCAGTGACCCTATCGGGAGCTCGCAAGAGACCCAGTACTTC. The chain carries TRBV24-1 and TRBJ2-5; weak D call: TRBD2 (6 bases). Per germline, CDR1 KGHDR and CDR2 SFDVKD. V was clipped by 4 bases and J by 2 bases, with 16 bases between them. The CDR3 has 16 amino acids.